Shown below are 9 T cell receptor beta chains from a single sample sequenced in a study of blood T cell repertoires in COVID-19. Here immunoSEQ multiplex PCR was the method, and the copy in TCRdb shows in-frame clones only, minus some. The data hold over 150,000 clones, with roughly nine tenths observed a single time. Sequencing input: peripheral blood. All receptors come from a man in his fifties or sixties with acute or convalescent COVID-19.

CDR3 in amino acids: CSAKTDRGLFF. Here the CDR3 DNA reads TGCAGTGCAAAGACAGACCGAGGTCTGTTTTTT. The chain is built from TRBV20-1 and TRBJ1-4, with D possibly TRBD1 on 5 matching bases. CDR3 length: 11 residues. CDR1 DFQATT and CDR2 SNEGSKA come from the germline V gene (reference sequence). Trimming removed 6 bases from V and 14 bases from J, with 16 bases in between.

The V call is TRBV19, the J call TRBJ2-1; D is perhaps TRBD2 (5 bases). Per the germline V gene, CDR1 is LNHDA and CDR2 is SQIVND (reference sequence). V was clipped by 5 bases and J by 2 bases, with 16 bases between them. This CDR3 is 16 amino acids long. The CDR3 protein is CASSSPGETTYNEQFF. The CDR3 DNA reads as TGTGCCAGTAGTTCCCCCGGGGAAACGACCTACAATGAGCAGTTCTTC.

The chain is built from TRBV5-6 and TRBJ1-2, with D possibly matching TRBD1 (5 bases). V lost 2 bases, J lost 5 bases, and 10 bases lay in between. This CDR3 has 13 amino acids. Germline CDR1 is SGHDT and CDR2 is YYEEEE. CDR3 nucleotide sequence: TGTGCCAGCAGCTTTGCTGGGGGGTATGGCTACACCTTC. Its protein is CASSFAGGYGYTF.

The V gene is TRBV3-1 (or the pseudogene TRBV3-2), the J gene TRBJ1-3, with a tentative D call TRBD1 (5 bases). The CDR3 runs 15 residues. Trimming left V 4 bases short and J 4 bases short, with 14 bases between. Germline CDR1 and CDR2: LGHDT and YNNKEL (reference sequence). CDR3 loop: CASSPGPAEGNTIYF. As DNA, the CDR3 is TGTGCCAGCAGCCCAGGGCCTGCGGAAGGAAACACCATATATTTT.

The rearrangement links TRBV7-3 to TRBJ2-2; tentative D call: TRBD1 (6 bases). Germline CDR1 SGHTA, CDR2 FQGTGA. Deletions cut 5 bases from V and 7 bases from J, with 17 bases between. The CDR3 extends over 15 amino acids. This chain's CDR3 is CASSPTGTGFGELFF. The CDR3, as DNA: TGTGCCAGCAGCCCAACCGGAACAGGGTTCGGGGAGCTGTTTTTT.

This chain links TRBV12-3 or TRBV12-4 with TRBJ1-1; no reliable D call. V gave up 6 bases and J gave up 1 base, with 9 bases separating them. CDR3 length: 13 amino acids. This CDR3 reads CASSPYRNTEAFF. Here the CDR3 DNA reads TGTGCCAGCAGCCCTTACAGGAACACTGAAGCTTTCTTT.

This chain links TRBV2 with TRBJ2-7; TRBD2 is a possible D gene (6 bases). The CDR3 covers 13 residues. The V gene lost 7 bases and the J gene lost 6 bases, with 16 bases spanning the gap. Germline assignment: CDR1 SNHLY and CDR2 FYNNEI. The DNA for the CDR3 is TGTGCCAGCACCGGAAACGGGGGTTCCGAGCAGTACTTC. This gives the protein CASTGNGGSEQYF.

This chain links TRBV2 with TRBJ2-3; 7 bases are shared with TRBD2. The J segment lost 3 bases and the V segment lost 11 bases, leaving 11 bases of the junction unmatched. Germline-derived CDR1 and CDR2 are SNHLY and FYNNEI. This CDR3 has 14 residues. The CDR3 sequence: CAGSLGGLTDTQYF. The CDR3 nucleotides are TGTGCCGGAAGTCTCGGGGGGTTAACAGATACGCAGTATTTT.

The chain is built from TRBV5-1 and TRBJ2-7, with 11 bases that match TRBD1. This CDR3 region has 17 residues. CDR1 is SGHRS, CDR2 YFSETQ, per germline. V was pared by 1 base and J by 1 base, with 7 bases of the junction left unmatched. CDR3 bases: TGCGCCAGCAGCTTGTATGGGACAGGGGGGGTTTCCTACGAGCAGTACTTC. Its translation is CASSLYGTGGVSYEQYF.